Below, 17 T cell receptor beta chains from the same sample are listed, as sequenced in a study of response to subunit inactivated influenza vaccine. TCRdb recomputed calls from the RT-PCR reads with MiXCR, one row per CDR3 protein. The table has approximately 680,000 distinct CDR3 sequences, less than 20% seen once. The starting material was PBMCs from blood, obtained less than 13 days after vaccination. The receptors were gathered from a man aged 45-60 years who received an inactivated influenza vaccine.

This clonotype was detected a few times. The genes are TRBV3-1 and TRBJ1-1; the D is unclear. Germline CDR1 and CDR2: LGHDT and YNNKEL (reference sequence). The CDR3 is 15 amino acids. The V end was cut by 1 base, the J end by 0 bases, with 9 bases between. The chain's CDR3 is CASSQGAFMNTEAFF. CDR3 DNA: TGTGCCAGCAGCCAAGGAGCCTTTATGAACACTGAAGCTTTCTTT.

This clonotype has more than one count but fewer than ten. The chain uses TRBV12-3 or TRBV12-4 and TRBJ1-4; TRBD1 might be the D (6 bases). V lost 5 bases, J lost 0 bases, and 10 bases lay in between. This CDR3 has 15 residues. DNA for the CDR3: TGTGCCAGCAGTAAACAGGGAACAACTAATGAAAAACTGTTTTTT. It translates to CASSKQGTTNEKLFF.

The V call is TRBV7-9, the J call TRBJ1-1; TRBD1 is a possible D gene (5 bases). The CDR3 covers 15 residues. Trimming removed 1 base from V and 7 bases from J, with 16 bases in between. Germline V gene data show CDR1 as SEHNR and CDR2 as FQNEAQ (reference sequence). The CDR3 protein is CASSLDGIGAVEAFF. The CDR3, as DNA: TGTGCCAGCAGCTTAGACGGTATCGGGGCCGTTGAAGCTTTCTTT.

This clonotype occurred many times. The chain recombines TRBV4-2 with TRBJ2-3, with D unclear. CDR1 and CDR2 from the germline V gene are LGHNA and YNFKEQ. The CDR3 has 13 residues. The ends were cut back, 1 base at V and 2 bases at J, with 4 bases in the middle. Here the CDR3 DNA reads TGTGCCAGCAGCCAAGGGATCACAGATACGCAGTATTTT. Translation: CASSQGITDTQYF.

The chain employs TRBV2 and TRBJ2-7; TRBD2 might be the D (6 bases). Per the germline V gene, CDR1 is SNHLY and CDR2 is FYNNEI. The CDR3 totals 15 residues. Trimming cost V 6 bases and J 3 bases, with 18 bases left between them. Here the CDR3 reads CASSDLRGGVYEQYF. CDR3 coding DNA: TGTGCCAGCAGCGACCTAAGGGGAGGAGTCTACGAGCAGTACTTC.

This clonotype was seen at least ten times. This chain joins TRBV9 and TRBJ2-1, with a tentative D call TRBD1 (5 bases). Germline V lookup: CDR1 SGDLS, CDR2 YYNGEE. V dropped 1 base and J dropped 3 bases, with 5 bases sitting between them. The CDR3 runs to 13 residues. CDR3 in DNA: TGTGCCAGCAGCGTACAGGGCTACAATGAGCAGTTCTTC. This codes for CASSVQGYNEQFF. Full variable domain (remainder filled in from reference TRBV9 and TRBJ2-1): DSGVTQTPKHLITATGQRVTLRCSPRSGDLSVYWYQQSLDQGLQFLIQYYNGEERAKGNILERFSAQQFPDLHSELNLSSLELGDSALYFCASSVQGYNEQFFGPGTRLTVL.

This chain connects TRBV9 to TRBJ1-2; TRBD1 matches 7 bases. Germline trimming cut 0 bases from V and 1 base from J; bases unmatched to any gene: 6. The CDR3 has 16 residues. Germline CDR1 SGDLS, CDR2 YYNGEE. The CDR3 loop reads CASSVGGGGYNYGYTF. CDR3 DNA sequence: TGTGCCAGCAGCGTAGGTGGAGGGGGCTATAACTATGGCTACACCTTC.

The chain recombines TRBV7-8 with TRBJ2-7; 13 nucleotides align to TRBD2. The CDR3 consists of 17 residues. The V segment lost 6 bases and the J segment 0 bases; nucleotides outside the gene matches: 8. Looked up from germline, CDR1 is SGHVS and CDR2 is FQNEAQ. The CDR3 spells CASRPGTSGASSYEQYF. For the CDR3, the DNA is TGTGCCAGCAGGCCCGGGACTAGCGGGGCCAGCTCCTACGAGCAGTACTTC.

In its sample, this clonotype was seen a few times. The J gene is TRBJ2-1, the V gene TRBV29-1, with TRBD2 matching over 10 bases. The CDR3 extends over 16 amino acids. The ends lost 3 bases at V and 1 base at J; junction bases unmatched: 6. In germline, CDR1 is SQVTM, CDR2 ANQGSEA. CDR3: CSVELSGRPSYNEQFF. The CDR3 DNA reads TGCAGCGTTGAGCTTAGCGGGAGGCCATCCTACAATGAGCAGTTCTTC.

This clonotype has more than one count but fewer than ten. CDR3 DNA sequence: TGTGCCAGCAAAATCGGAGAACGCCAGCAGCAGGCTAGCACTAGATCCAACTCCTACGAGCAGTACTTC. Amino acid sequence: CASKIGERQQQASTRSNSYEQYF. This chain links TRBV6-4 with TRBJ2-7; D is possibly TRBD2 (5 bases). Germline V CDR1 and CDR2: MRHNA, SNTAGT. V lost 7 bases and J lost 0, with 40 bases in between. There are 23 residues in the CDR3.

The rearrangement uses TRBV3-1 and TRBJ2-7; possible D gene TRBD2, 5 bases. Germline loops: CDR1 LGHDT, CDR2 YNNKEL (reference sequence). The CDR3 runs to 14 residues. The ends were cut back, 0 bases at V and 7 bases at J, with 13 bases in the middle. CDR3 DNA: TGTGCCAGCAGCCAAGATCAGAGGGTGAAGGAGCAGTACTTC. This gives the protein CASSQDQRVKEQYF.

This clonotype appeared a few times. The chain's CDR3 is CATSRDTGGSGELFF. DNA for the CDR3: TGTGCCACCAGCAGAGATACAGGGGGCTCCGGGGAGCTGTTTTTT. The chain employs TRBV15 and TRBJ2-2; TRBD1 aligns across 9 bases. The ends lost 0 bases at V and 6 bases at J; junction bases unmatched: 2. CDR3 length: 15 amino acids. Germline V gene sequence: CDR1 LNHNV, CDR2 YYDKDF (reference sequence).

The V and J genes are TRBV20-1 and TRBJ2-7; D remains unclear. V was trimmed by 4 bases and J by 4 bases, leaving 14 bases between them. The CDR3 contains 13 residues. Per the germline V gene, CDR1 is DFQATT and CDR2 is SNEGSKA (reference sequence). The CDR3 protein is CSATEKVGYEQYF. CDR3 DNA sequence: TGCAGTGCTACTGAAAAAGTGGGGTACGAGCAGTACTTC.

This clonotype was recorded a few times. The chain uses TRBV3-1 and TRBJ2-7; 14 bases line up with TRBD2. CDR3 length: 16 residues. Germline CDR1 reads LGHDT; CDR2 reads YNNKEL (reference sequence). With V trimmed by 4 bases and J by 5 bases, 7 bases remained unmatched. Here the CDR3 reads CASSPSTSGRAHEQYF. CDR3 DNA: TGTGCCAGCAGCCCCTCGACTAGCGGGAGGGCCCACGAGCAGTACTTC.

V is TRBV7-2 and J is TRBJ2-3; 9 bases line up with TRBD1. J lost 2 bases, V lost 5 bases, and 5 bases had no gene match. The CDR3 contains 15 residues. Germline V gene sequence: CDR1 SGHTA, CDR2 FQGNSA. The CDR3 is CASSDRGVTTDTQYF. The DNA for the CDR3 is TGTGCCAGCAGCGACAGGGGGGTGACCACAGATACGCAGTATTTT.

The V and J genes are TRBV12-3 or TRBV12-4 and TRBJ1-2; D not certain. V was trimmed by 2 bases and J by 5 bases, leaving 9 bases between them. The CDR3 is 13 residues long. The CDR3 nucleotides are TGTGCCAGCAGTTTACGTCGGGGTTATGGCTACACCTTC. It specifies CASSLRRGYGYTF.

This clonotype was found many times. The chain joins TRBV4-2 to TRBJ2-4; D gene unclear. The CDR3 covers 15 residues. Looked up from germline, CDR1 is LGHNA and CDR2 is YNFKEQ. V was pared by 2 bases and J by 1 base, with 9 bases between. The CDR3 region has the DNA TGTGCCAGCAGCCAAAGCGTGGGGGCCAAAAACATTCAGTACTTC. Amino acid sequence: CASSQSVGAKNIQYF.